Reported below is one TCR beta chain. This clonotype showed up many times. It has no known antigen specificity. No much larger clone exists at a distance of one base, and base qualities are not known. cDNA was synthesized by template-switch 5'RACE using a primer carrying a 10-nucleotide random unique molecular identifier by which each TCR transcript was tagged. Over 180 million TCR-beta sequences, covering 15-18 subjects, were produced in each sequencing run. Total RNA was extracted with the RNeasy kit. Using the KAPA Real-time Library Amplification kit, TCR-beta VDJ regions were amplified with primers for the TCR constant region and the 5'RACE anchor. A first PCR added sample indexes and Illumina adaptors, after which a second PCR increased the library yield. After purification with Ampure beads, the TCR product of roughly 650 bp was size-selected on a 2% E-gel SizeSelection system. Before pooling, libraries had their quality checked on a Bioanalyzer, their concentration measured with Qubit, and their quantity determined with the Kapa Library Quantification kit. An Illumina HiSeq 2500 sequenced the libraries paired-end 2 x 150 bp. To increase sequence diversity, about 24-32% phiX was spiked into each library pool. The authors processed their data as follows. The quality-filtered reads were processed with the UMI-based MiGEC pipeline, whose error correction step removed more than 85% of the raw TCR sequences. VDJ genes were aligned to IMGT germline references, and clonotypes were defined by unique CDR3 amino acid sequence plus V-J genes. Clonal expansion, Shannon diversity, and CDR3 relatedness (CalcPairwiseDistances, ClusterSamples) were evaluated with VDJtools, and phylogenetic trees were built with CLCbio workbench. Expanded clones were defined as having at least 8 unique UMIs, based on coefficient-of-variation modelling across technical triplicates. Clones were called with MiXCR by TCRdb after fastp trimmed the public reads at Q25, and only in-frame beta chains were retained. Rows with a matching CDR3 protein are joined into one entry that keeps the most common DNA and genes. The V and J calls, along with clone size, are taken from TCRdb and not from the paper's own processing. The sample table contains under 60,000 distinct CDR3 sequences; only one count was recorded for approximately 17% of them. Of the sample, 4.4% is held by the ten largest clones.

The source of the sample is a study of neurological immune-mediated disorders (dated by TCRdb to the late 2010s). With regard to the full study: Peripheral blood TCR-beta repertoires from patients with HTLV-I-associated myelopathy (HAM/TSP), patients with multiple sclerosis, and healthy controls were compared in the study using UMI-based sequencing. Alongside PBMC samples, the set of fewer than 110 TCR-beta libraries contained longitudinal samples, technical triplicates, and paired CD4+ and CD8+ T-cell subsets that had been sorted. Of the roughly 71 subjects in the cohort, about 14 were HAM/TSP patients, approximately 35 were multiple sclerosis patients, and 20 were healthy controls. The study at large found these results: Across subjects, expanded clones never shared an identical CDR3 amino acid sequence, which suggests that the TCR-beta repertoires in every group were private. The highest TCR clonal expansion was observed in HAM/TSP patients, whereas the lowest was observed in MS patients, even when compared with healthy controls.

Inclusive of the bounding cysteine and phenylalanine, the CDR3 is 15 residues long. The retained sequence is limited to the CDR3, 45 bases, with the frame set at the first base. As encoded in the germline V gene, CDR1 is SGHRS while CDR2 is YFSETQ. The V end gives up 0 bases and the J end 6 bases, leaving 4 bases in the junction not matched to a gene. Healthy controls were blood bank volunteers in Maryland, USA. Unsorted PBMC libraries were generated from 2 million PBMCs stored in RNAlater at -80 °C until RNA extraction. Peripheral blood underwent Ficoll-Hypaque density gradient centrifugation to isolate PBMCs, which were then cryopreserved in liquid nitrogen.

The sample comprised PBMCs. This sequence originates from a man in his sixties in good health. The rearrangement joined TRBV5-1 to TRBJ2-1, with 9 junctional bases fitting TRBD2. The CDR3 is CASSLGLAATNEQFF. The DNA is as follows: TGCGCCAGCAGCTTGGGACTAGCGGCGACCAATGAGCAGTTCTTC.